The 21 T cell receptor beta chains given below trace back to one sample, sequenced in a study of blood T cell repertoires in COVID-19 (dated by TCRdb to the early 2020s). The protocol used for the library was the immunoSEQ multiplex PCR assay. The clones in this table, taken by TCRdb from immuneACCESS, are in-frame only. Not every clone is retained; where verified, under half of the shortfall comes from an unresolved V gene, and the cause of the rest is unknown. Within this sample are tens of thousands of clones, with roughly 89% of them counted one time only. Approximately 5% of the sample comes from the top ten. Sequencing was carried out using peripheral blood. All receptors come from a woman in her forties or fifties with active COVID-19.

The rearrangement joins TRBV19 to TRBJ1-5, with 11 bases aligning to TRBD1. CDR3 length: 16 residues. V lost 7 bases and J lost 3; bases outside the gene matches: 8. The germline gives CDR1 LNHDA, CDR2 SQIVND (reference sequence). CDR3 sequence reads: CASTIRDRGYNQPQHF. The CDR3 coding sequence is TGTGCCAGTACCATTAGGGACAGGGGGTACAATCAGCCCCAGCATTTT.

The gene calls are TRBV12-2 and TRBJ2-3; TRBD2, the table's D call, lacks a check against the DNA. TRBV12-2 is labeled a pseudogene. The CDR3 totals 19 residues. The CDR3 DNA reads as TGTGCAAGTCGCTTAGCGGCGCGCGGTAGCGGCGGCTGCACAGATACGCAGTATTTT. Translating gives CASRLAARGSGGCTDTQYF.

The chain links TRBV3-1 (or the pseudogene TRBV3-2) to TRBJ2-3; TRBD2 aligns across 8 bases. This CDR3 is built from 14 residues. V was clipped by 4 bases and J by 4 bases; unmatched bases: 4. The germline V gene encodes CDR1 LGHDT and CDR2 YNNKEL (reference sequence). The CDR3 is CASSRGLVADTQYF. CDR3 nucleotide sequence: TGTGCCAGCAGCCGGGGACTAGTCGCAGATACGCAGTATTTT.

This chain connects TRBV5-1 to TRBJ2-7, with TRBD1 as a possible D gene (5 bases). CDR1 and CDR2 from the germline V gene are SGHRS and YFSETQ. With 0 bases removed from V and 3 bases from J, the gap between germline ends came to 13 bases. The CDR3 consists of 15 residues. The CDR3 DNA sequence: TGCGCCAGCAGCTTGGAGGGCAGGGCTTACTACGAGCAGTACTTC. As protein: CASSLEGRAYYEQYF. The variable domain in full, completed from reference TRBV5-1 and TRBJ2-7, reads KAGVTQTPRYLIKTRGQQVTLSCSPISGHRSVSWYQQTPGQGLQFLFEYFSETQRNKGNFPGRFSGRQFSNSRSEMNVSTLELGDSALYLCASSLEGRAYYEQYFGPGTRLTVT.

This chain uses TRBV9 with TRBJ2-3; no clear D. This CDR3 is built from 16 residues. Germline V gives CDR1 SGDLS, CDR2 YYNGEE. The V and J ends lost 3 bases and 2 bases respectively, with 16 bases between them. CDR3 sequence: CASSARLLSNTDTQYF. Here the CDR3 DNA reads TGTGCCAGCAGCGCACGTTTACTATCAAACACAGATACGCAGTATTTT.

V gene TRBV5-4 combines with J gene TRBJ2-1; a weak D match, TRBD2 (7 bases). Trimming shortened V by 7 bases and J by 4 bases, and 21 bases separated the two germline ends. The CDR3 is 16 residues long. The germline V gene encodes CDR1 SGHNT and CDR2 YYREEE (reference sequence). The CDR3 DNA reads as TGTGCCAGCTCCCGAAAAAGGGGGGGCTTATACAATGAGCAGTTCTTC. It specifies CASSRKRGGLYNEQFF.

V is TRBV5-6 and J is TRBJ2-2; perhaps TRBD1 as D (6 bases). From germline, CDR1 is SGHDT and CDR2 YYEEEE. V was trimmed by 4 bases and J by 2 bases, leaving 12 bases between them. The CDR3 consists of 15 residues. The CDR3: CASSPGTPNTGELFF. CDR3 bases: TGTGCCAGCAGCCCCGGGACACCTAACACCGGGGAGCTGTTTTTT.

This clone was seen once. V usage is TRBV6-1 and J usage is TRBJ2-7; 9 bases agree with TRBD1. This CDR3 contains 15 residues. V gave up 3 bases and J gave up 3 bases; unmatched junction bases: 6. CDR1 and CDR2 from the germline V gene are MNHNS and SASEGT. CDR3 protein: CASSDIGTGIYEQYF. DNA for the CDR3: TGTGCCAGCAGTGACATAGGGACAGGGATCTACGAGCAGTACTTC.

This rearrangement joins TRBV14 to TRBJ2-1, with 16 bases lining up with TRBD2. This CDR3 has 20 residues. The germline V gene encodes CDR1 SGHDN and CDR2 FVKESK. The V segment lost 7 bases and the J segment 6 bases; nucleotides outside the gene matches: 18. Written as DNA, the CDR3 is TGTGCCAGCATACCTCCCGGGACTAGCGGGAGGGATGTACTGGGCAATGAGCAGTTCTTC. Translated, it gives CASIPPGTSGRDVLGNEQFF. The full variable domain, rest sourced from reference TRBV14 and TRBJ2-1, is EAGVTQFPSHSVIEKGQTVTLRCDPISGHDNLYWYRRVMGKEIKFLLHFVKESKQDESGMPNNRFLAERTGGTYSTLKVQPAELEDSGVYFCASIPPGTSGRDVLGNEQFFGPGTRLTVL.

This clone was seen only once. The chain joins TRBV7-3 to TRBJ2-3; TRBD2 might be the D (6 bases). The germline CDR1 and CDR2 sequences are SGHTA and FQGTGA. The CDR3 is 15 amino acids. V lost 5 bases to trimming and J lost 0 bases, with 12 bases between them. Here the CDR3 reads CASSASGLSTDTQYF. Here the CDR3 DNA reads TGTGCCAGCAGCGCCTCCGGACTAAGCACAGATACGCAGTATTTT.

As to this clone: At the DNA level, this CDR3 is encoded by other sequences in the same sample as well. This chain uses TRBV10-2 with TRBJ2-3; D gene ambiguous. The V gene lost 0 bases and the J gene lost 0 bases, with 7 bases spanning the gap. The germline CDR1 and CDR2 sequences are WSHSY and SAAADI. This CDR3 contains 15 residues. CDR3 sequence reads: CASSESPVSTDTQYF. CDR3 bases: TGCGCCAGCAGTGAGTCCCCGGTTAGCACAGATACGCAGTATTTT.

To note about this clone: Other DNA sequences in this specimen translate into the identical CDR3. The genes are TRBV11-2 and TRBJ2-7; 7 nucleotides line up with TRBD2. The CDR3 consists of 16 residues. In germline, CDR1 is SGHAT, CDR2 FQNNGV. V shed 1 base, J shed 6 bases, and the junction held 12 bases outside the gene matches. Written as DNA, the CDR3 is TGTGCCAGCAGCTTAGTACTGGCGGGAGTAACTGCCGAGCAGTACTTC. Encoded protein: CASSLVLAGVTAEQYF.

The chain has TRBV7-2 and TRBJ2-1; unclear D gene. Germline loops: CDR1 SGHTA, CDR2 FQGNSA. Trimming cost V 5 bases and J 8 bases, with 16 bases left between them. CDR3 length: 14 amino acids. The CDR3 protein is CASSKIGFFDEQFF. In DNA, the CDR3 is TGTGCCAGCAGCAAAATCGGGTTCTTCGATGAGCAGTTCTTC. Using reference TRBV7-2 and TRBJ2-1 for the parts outside the CDR3, the full variable domain is GAGVSQSPSNKVTEKGKDVELRCDPISGHTALYWYRQSLGQGLEFLIYFQGNSAPDKSGLPSDRFSAERTGGSVSTLTIQRTQQEDSAVYLCASSKIGFFDEQFFGPGTRLTVL.

This clone was picked up one time. The chain joins TRBV3-1 (or the pseudogene TRBV3-2) to TRBJ2-1; D unresolved. Trimming pared 4 bases from V and 2 bases from J, leaving 6 bases between. This CDR3 comprises 13 residues. Germline V lookup: CDR1 LGHDT, CDR2 YNNKEL (reference sequence). CDR3 bases: TGTGCCAGCAGCCGTCACACCTACAATGAGCAGTTCTTC. It translates to CASSRHTYNEQFF.

CDR3: CASSRWTSGLSGANVLTF. The DNA of the CDR3 is TGTGCCAGCAGCCGATGGACTAGCGGACTCTCTGGGGCCAACGTCCTGACTTTC. The genes are TRBV5-6 and TRBJ2-6, with 10 positions matching TRBD2. J gave up 0 bases and V 4 bases, and 7 bases lay outside the gene matches. CDR1 and CDR2 from the germline V gene are SGHDT and YYEEEE. This CDR3 is 18 amino acids long.

This clone showed up just a few times. This chain uses TRBV7-9 with TRBJ2-7, with D possibly TRBD1 on 6 matching bases. Germline V gives CDR1 SEHNR, CDR2 FQNEAQ (reference sequence). This CDR3 has 15 amino acids. The ends were cut back, 5 bases at V and 5 bases at J, with 19 bases in the middle. In nucleotides, the CDR3 is TGTGCCAGCAGCGACCACACTTACAGGGACCACGAGCAGTACTTC. Translated: CASSDHTYRDHEQYF. Using reference TRBV7-9 and TRBJ2-7 for the parts outside the CDR3, the full variable domain is DTGVSQNPRHKITKRGQNVTFRCDPISEHNRLYWYRQTLGQGPEFLTYFQNEAQLEKSRLLSDRFSAERPKGSFSTLEIQRTEQGDSAMYLCASSDHTYRDHEQYFGPGTRLTVT.

This chain uses TRBV19 with TRBJ2-1, with D perhaps matching TRBD2 (6 bases). The CDR3 runs 15 residues. V was pared by 3 bases and J by 3 bases, with 12 bases between. CDR1 is LNHDA and CDR2 is SQIVND in the germline V gene (reference sequence). The CDR3 nucleotides are TGTGCCAGTAGTATCGAAGAGGGAGGCTACAATGAGCAGTTCTTC. Its translation: CASSIEEGGYNEQFF.

The CDR3 bases are TGTGCCAGCAGCCCAAGTTGGGCTGTATCCTACGAGCAGTACTTC. The encoded protein is CASSPSWAVSYEQYF. The V call is TRBV7-9, the J call TRBJ2-7; D ambiguous. V shed 5 bases and J shed 1 base, with 15 bases lying between them. CDR1 and CDR2 from the germline V gene are SEHNR and FQNEAQ (reference sequence). The CDR3 sequence is 15 residues long.

The V call is TRBV27, the J call TRBJ1-2; perhaps TRBD1 as D (6 bases). The CDR3 has 14 residues. Germline CDR1 is MNHEY and CDR2 is SMNVEV (reference sequence). Trimming removed 6 bases from V and 2 bases from J, with 13 bases in between. CDR3 DNA sequence: TGTGCCAGCAGGACAACAGGGTTGAACTATGGCTACACCTTC. It yields the protein CASRTTGLNYGYTF.

The rearrangement joins TRBV7-6 to TRBJ2-1, with 8 bases identical to TRBD2. The V and J ends lost 1 base and 4 bases, in that order; junction bases with no gene match: 3. This CDR3 comprises 15 residues. Germline CDR1 reads SGHVS; CDR2 reads FNYEAQ. The CDR3 loop is CASSLGTSGYNEQFF. Written as DNA, the CDR3 is TGTGCCAGCAGCTTAGGTACTAGCGGATACAATGAGCAGTTCTTC.

The chain couples TRBV30 to TRBJ1-2; D possibly corresponds to TRBD1 (6 bases). Germline V gives CDR1 GTSNPN, CDR2 SVGIG (reference sequence). V gave up 4 bases and J gave up 7 bases, with 16 bases separating them. CDR3 length equals 13 residues. The chain's CDR3 is CAWTPVGGAGYTF. CDR3 bases: TGTGCCTGGACCCCCGTTGGGGGGGCTGGCTACACCTTC.